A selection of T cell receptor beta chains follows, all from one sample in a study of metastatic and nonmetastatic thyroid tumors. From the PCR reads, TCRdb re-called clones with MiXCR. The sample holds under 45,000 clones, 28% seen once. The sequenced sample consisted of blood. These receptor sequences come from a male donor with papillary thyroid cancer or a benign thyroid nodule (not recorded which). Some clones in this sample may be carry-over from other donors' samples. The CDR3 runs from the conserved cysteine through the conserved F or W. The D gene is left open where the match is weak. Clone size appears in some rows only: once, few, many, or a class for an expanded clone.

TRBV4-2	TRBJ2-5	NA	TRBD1	CASSSSTGVETQYF	TGTGCCAGCAGCTCTTCGACAGGGGTGGAGACCCAGTACTTC
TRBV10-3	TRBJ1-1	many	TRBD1	CAISSGQGAEAFF	TGTGCCATCAGTTCCGGACAGGGGGCGGAAGCTTTCTTT
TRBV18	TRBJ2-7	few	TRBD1	CASSTDRDEQYF	TGTGCCAGCTCAACCGACAGGGACGAGCAGTACTTC
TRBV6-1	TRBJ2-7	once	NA	CASVCDGYEQYF	TGTGCCAGCGTCTGTGATGGGTACGAGCAGTACTTC
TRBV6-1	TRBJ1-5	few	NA	CASSRNSGPDQPQHF	TGTGCCAGCAGTAGAAACTCGGGACCGGATCAGCCCCAGCATTTT
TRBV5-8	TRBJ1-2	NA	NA	CASSSRQLAGYTF	TGTGCCAGCAGCAGCCGACAGCTGGCTGGCTACACCTTC
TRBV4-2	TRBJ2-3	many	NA	CASSLGSGAGTDTQYF	TGTGCCAGCAGCCTAGGATCAGGGGCTGGCACAGATACGCAGTATTTT
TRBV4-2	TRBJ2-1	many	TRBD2	CASSPLSGGRGNEQFF	TGTGCCAGCAGCCCCCTATCTGGCGGGAGAGGGAATGAGCAGTTCTTC
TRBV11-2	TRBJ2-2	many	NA	CASSLRPLTGELFF	TGTGCCAGCAGCTTAAGACCCCTCACCGGGGAGCTGTTTTTT
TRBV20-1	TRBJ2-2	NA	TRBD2	CSALTSGTAGELFF	TGCAGTGCTCTAACTAGCGGGACGGCCGGGGAGCTGTTTTTT
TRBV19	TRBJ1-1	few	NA	CASRSPDGAAPKAFF	TGTGCCAGTAGAAGCCCGGACGGGGCAGCCCCTAAAGCTTTCTTT
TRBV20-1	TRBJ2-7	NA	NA	CSVPRAAGDEQYF	TGCAGTGTACCCCGGGCGGCAGGGGACGAGCAGTACTTC
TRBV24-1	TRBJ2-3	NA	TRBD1	CATSPGQMTDTQYF	TGTGCCACCAGCCCGGGACAGATGACAGATACGCAGTATTTT
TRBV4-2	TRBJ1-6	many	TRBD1	CASSHDRAYPLWDSPLHF	TGTGCCAGCAGCCATGACAGGGCCTACCCGTTATGGGATTCACCCCTCCACTTT
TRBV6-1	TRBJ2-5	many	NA	CASSQPRVQETQYF	TGTGCCAGCAGCCAACCCAGGGTCCAAGAGACCCAGTACTTC
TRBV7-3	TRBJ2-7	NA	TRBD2	CASSPTGLAGEQYF	TGTGCCAGCAGCCCCACGGGACTAGCGGGGGAGCAGTACTTC
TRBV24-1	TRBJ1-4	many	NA	CATSDSPGVGSEKLFF	TGTGCCACCAGTGATTCGCCCGGGGTCGGGTCCGAAAAACTGTTTTTT
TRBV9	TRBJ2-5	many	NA	CASSVGQGVAETQYF	TGTGCCAGCAGCGTAGGGCAGGGAGTGGCAGAGACCCAGTACTTC
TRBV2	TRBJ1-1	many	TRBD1	CASRQTGMRTEAFF	TGTGCCAGCAGACAGACAGGGATGAGGACTGAAGCTTTCTTT
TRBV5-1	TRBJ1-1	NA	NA	CASSLAGENTEAFF	TGCGCCAGCAGCTTGGCGGGCGAGAACACTGAAGCTTTCTTT
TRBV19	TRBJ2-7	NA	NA	CASSIRGRGVDEQYF	TGTGCCAGTAGTATTCGGGGCAGGGGCGTCGACGAGCAGTACTTC
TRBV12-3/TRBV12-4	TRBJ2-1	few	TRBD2	CASTPGRGGLNNEQFF	TGTGCCAGCACCCCGGGGAGGGGTGGCCTAAACAATGAGCAGTTCTTC
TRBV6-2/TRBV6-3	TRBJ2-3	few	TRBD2	CASSSRRLATSTDTQYF	TGTGCCAGCAGTTCGAGAAGACTAGCGACCAGCACAGATACGCAGTATTTT
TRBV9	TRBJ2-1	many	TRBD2	CASSAGTSGAIYEQFF	TGTGCCAGCAGCGCGGGGACTAGCGGGGCAATATATGAGCAGTTCTTC
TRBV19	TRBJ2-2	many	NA	CASTGGDALGGELFF	TGTGCCAGTACCGGCGGGGACGCCCTAGGCGGGGAGCTGTTTTTT
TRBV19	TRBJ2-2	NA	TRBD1	CASGRQGAMSTGELFF	TGTGCCAGTGGCAGACAGGGGGCGATGAGCACCGGGGAGCTGTTTTTT
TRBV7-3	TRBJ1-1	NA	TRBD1	CDSSRGGRDTEAFF	TGTGACAGCAGCAGGGGGGGACGGGACACTGAAGCTTTCTTT
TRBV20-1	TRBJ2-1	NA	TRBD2	CSASDLLAGGTGDEQFF	TGCAGTGCTAGTGACCTTTTAGCGGGAGGTACGGGTGATGAGCAGTTCTTC
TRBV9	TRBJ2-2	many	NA	CASSPLEGETGELFF	TGTGCCAGCAGCCCACTCGAAGGAGAAACCGGGGAGCTGTTTTTT
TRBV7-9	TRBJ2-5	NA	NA	CAGSLFGGRETQYF	TGTGCCGGCAGCTTATTTGGGGGGCGAGAGACCCAGTACTTC
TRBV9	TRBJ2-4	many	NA	CASSVAVKRPWENIQYF	TGTGCCAGCAGCGTAGCGGTAAAGAGGCCCTGGGAAAACATTCAGTACTTC
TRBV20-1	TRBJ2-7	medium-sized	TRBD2	CSAPPPLAGGLEQYF	TGCAGTGCCCCACCCCCACTAGCGGGAGGGCTTGAGCAGTACTTC
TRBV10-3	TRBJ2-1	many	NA	CASGRNPNEQFF	TGTGCCTCCGGGCGAAACCCCAATGAGCAGTTCTTC
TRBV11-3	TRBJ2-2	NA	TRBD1	CASSPWTGGTTGELFF	TGTGCCAGCAGCCCGTGGACAGGGGGCACCACCGGGGAGCTGTTTTTT
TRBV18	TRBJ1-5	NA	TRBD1	CASSLGDRRYSNQPQHF	TGTGCCAGCTCACTAGGGGACAGAAGATATAGCAATCAGCCCCAGCATTTT
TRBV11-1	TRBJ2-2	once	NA	CASSPAGSGNTGELFF	TGTGCCAGCAGCCCGGCTGGTAGCGGGAACACCGGGGAGCTGTTTTTT
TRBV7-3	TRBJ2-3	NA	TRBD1	CASSLIVWTGTDTQYF	TGTGCCAGCAGCTTAATAGTCTGGACAGGGACAGATACGCAGTATTTT
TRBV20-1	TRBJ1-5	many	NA	CSGSAGPTSNQPQHF	TGCAGTGGCTCCGCCGGGCCTACAAGCAATCAGCCCCAGCATTTT
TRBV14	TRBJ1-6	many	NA	CASSQDLPGAYSYNSPLHF	TGTGCCAGCAGCCAAGACCTCCCAGGGGCCTACTCCTATAATTCACCCCTCCACTTT
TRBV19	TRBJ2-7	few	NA	CASSIGGEKEQYF	TGTGCCAGTAGTATTGGTGGCGAGAAGGAGCAGTACTTC
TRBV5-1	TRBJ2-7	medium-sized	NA	CASSLGGSGNEQYF	TGCGCCAGCAGCTTGGGGGGGTCCGGGAACGAGCAGTACTTC
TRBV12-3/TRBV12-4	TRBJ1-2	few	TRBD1	CASRGGAGGYTF	TGTGCCAGCAGAGGGGGCGCGGGTGGCTACACCTTC
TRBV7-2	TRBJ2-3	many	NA	CASSLVETDTQYF	TGTGCCAGCAGCTTAGTGGAGACAGATACGCAGTATTTT
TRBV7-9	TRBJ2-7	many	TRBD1	CASSRDRENEQYF	TGTGCCAGCAGTAGGGACAGGGAGAACGAGCAGTACTTC
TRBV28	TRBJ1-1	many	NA	CASTLNRDFRAFF	TGTGCCAGCACCCTAAACCGGGACTTCAGGGCTTTCTTT
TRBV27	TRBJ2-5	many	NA	CASSTYVEDLGKETQYF	TGTGCCAGCAGTACCTACGTCGAAGACCTCGGGAAAGAGACCCAGTACTTC
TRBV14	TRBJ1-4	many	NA	CASSQDDNEKLFF	TGTGCCAGCAGCCAGGACGATAATGAAAAACTGTTTTTT
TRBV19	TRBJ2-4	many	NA	CASSMVGGPKNIQYF	TGTGCCAGTAGTATGGTAGGTGGACCCAAAAACATTCAGTACTTC
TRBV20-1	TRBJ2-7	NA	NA	CSARGRGGSYEQYF	TGCAGTGCTAGAGGCAGGGGGGGATCCTACGAGCAGTACTTC
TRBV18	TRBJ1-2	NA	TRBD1	CVSPPSTGAPSF	TGTGTCAGCCCACCAAGTACAGGGGCACCCTCCTTC
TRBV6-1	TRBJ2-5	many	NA	CASRTFQETQYF	TGTGCCAGCAGGACATTTCAAGAGACCCAGTACTTC
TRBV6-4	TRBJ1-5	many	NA	CASSTSSGQPQHF	TGTGCCAGCAGTACGTCTTCGGGGCAGCCCCAGCATTTT
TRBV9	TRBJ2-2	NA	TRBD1	CASSPSGQGGRELFF	TGTGCCAGCAGCCCTTCGGGACAGGGGGGCCGGGAGCTGTTTTTT
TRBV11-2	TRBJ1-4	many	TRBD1	CASSFSTGAEKLFF	TGTGCCAGCAGCTTTTCGACAGGGGCTGAAAAACTGTTTTTT
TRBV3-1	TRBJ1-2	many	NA	CASSQEGGSYGYTF	TGTGCCAGCAGCCAGGAGGGGGGGAGCTATGGCTACACCTTC
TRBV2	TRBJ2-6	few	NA	CASNGHLSGANVLTF	TGTGCCAGCAATGGACACCTCTCTGGGGCCAACGTCCTGACTTTC
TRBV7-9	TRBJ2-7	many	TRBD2	CASSQTSGGSYEQYF	TGTGCCAGCAGCCAGACTAGCGGGGGATCGTACGAGCAGTACTTC
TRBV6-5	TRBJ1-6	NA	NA	CASSYSSGGGNSPLHF	TGTGCCAGCAGTTACTCGAGCGGGGGCGGGAATTCACCCCTCCACTTT
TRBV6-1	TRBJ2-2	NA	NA	CASSEVGDGELFF	TGTGCCAGCAGTGAGGTGGGGGACGGGGAGCTGTTTTTT
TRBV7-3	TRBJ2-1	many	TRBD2	CASSFSAGGYNEQFF	TGTGCCAGCAGCTTCTCAGCGGGGGGATACAATGAGCAGTTCTTC